This T cell receptor beta chain was sequenced during a study of control samples from healthy donors and cancer patients. Method: immunoSEQ multiplex PCR; TCRdb's copy keeps in-frame clones and lacks some. Of approximately 110,000 clones in the sample, roughly 92% were seen once. The CDR3 extends over 13 amino acids. Trimming removed 5 bases from V and 9 bases from J, with 14 bases in between. The germline V gene encodes CDR1 MNHEY and CDR2 SMNVEV (reference sequence). The sequenced sample was blood. The chain carries TRBV27 and TRBJ2-1, with D tentatively TRBD2 (5 bases). The receptor was derived from a woman younger than 35 in good health. Here the CDR3 reads CASSDSGGGEQFF. The CDR3 bases are TGTGCCAGCAGTGATTCGGGTGGAGGTGAGCAGTTCTTC.